One and the same sample provided the 18 T cell receptor beta chains below, sequenced in a study of tumor and adjacent non-tumor tissue in lung cancer. This sample's RNA came from whole unsorted tissue. This non-tumor lung sample came from over 3 cm beyond the tumor edge. A modified ARM-PCR protocol with three rounds of nested PCR amplified TCRbeta. TCRdb called the multiplex PCR reads again in MiXCR, with one record for every CDR3 protein. The table shows some 73,000 distinct CDR3 sequences, with roughly 80% occurring only once. What was sequenced was distant non-tumor lung tissue. The receptors here all came from a man in his sixties with non-small cell lung cancer.

The gene calls are TRBV10-3 and TRBJ2-1, with D unclear. This CDR3 contains 12 residues. Trimming cost V 3 bases and J 5 bases, with 5 bases left between them. CDR1 ENHRY and CDR2 SYGVKD come from the germline V gene. The CDR3 sequence is CAISDPNNEQFF. The CDR3 coding sequence is TGTGCCATCAGTGACCCAAACAATGAGCAGTTCTTC.

Points on this clonotype: It is likely a read error, because the conserved phenylalanine at the end of the CDR3 is missing. The CDR3 sequence: CVSSLFGTLTKNIQYI. The CDR3 DNA follows: TGTGTCAGCAGCTTATTCGGGACACTCACCAAAAACATTCAGTACATC. The rearrangement uses TRBV11-3 and TRBJ2-4; D is perhaps TRBD1 (6 bases). CDR3 length: 16 amino acids. Germline values: CDR1 SGHNT, CDR2 YENEEA.

The chain employs TRBV20-1 and TRBJ1-5; D is uncertain. CDR1 and CDR2 (germline): DFQATT, SNEGSKA (reference sequence). The CDR3 loop spans 13 amino acids. Trimming left V 7 bases short and J 8 bases short, with 18 bases between. The CDR3 is CSVRGGGDEPQHF. The CDR3 DNA reads as TGCAGTGTCCGCGGAGGTGGTGATGAGCCCCAGCATTTT.

Notes on this clonotype: The junction departs from germline at one end; a sequencing error may be responsible. The rearrangement links TRBV6-5 to TRBJ1-2; D ambiguous. CDR1 and CDR2 from the germline V gene are MNHEY and SVGAGI. The CDR3 has 17 residues. The CDR3 loop is CASSSPGLRASNYGYAF. DNA of the CDR3: TGTGCCAGCAGTTCACCTGGACTGAGAGCGTCTAACTATGGCTACGCTTTC.

The count of this clonotype is one. The genes are TRBV20-1 and TRBJ1-2; maybe TRBD1 (5 bases). Per germline, CDR1 DFQATT and CDR2 SNEGSKA (reference sequence). This CDR3 is 12 amino acids long. Trimming cost V 1 base and J 10 bases, with 13 bases left between them. CDR3 sequence: CSARGQTIDYTF. CDR3 nucleotide sequence: TGCAGTGCTAGAGGACAGACCATTGACTACACCTTC.

About this clonotype itself: One end of the junction varies from germline; a read error may be responsible. This chain links TRBV11-3 with TRBJ2-3; tentative D call: TRBD1 (6 bases). In germline, CDR1 is SGHNT, CDR2 YENEEA. This CDR3 contains 13 residues. The DNA of the CDR3 is TGTGCCATCAGCTTTCACAGGGCAGATACGCAGTATTTT. It yields the protein CAISFHRADTQYF. Full variable domain (outside the CDR3, taken from reference TRBV11-3 and TRBJ2-3): EAGVVQSPRYKIIEKKQPVAFWCNPISGHNTLYWYLQNLGQGPELLIRYENEEAVDDSQLPKDRFSAERLKGVDSTLKIQPAELGDSAVYLCAISFHRADTQYFGPGTRLTVL.

This clonotype has a count of ten or more. This chain links TRBV28 with TRBJ1-2, with TRBD1 as a possible D gene (5 bases). This CDR3 is built from 12 residues. Germline assignment: CDR1 MDHEN and CDR2 SYDVKM. V lost 5 bases and J lost 5, with 9 bases in between. CDR3 sequence reads: CASSMGGYGYTF. In DNA, the CDR3 is TGTGCCAGCAGTATGGGGGGGTATGGCTACACCTTC.

A word on this clonotype: This CDR3 fails to terminate in the conserved phenylalanine or tryptophan, so it likely reflects a read error. It is unclear where the CDR3 begins or ends on the DNA, so no DNA is shown, and the CDR3 is as TCRdb lists it. The chain couples TRBV20-1 to TRBJ2-1; TRBD2 was called by the table and not checked on the DNA. With termini counted, the CDR3 has 15 amino acids. Per the germline V gene, CDR1 is DFQATT and CDR2 is SNEGSKA (reference sequence). The chain's CDR3 is CSTDSAGGPWNERFS.

This clonotype was counted at least ten times. This chain connects TRBV20-1 to TRBJ2-3; TRBD1 matches at 11 bases. This CDR3 region has 20 residues. Germline CDR1 DFQATT, CDR2 SNEGSKA (reference sequence). Trimming removed 1 base from V and 1 base from J; junction bases left unmatched: 16. The CDR3 protein is CSARVSRGQGVGPRTDTQYF. CDR3 DNA sequence: TGCAGTGCTAGAGTCAGTAGGGGACAGGGGGTAGGACCCCGCACAGATACGCAGTATTTT.

Details on this clonotype: An end of the junction does not agree with germline; a read error may underlie this. The chain recombines TRBV11-2 with TRBJ2-6, with 7 bases aligning to TRBD1. This CDR3 is 19 amino acids long. Germline lookup yields CDR1 SGHAT and CDR2 FQNNGV. The CDR3, as DNA: TGTACCAGCACCTTAGTTCCAAAGGACAGGCCCTCTGGGGCCAACGTTCTGACTTTC. Translating it yields CTSTLVPKDRPSGANVLTF.

About this clonotype itself: A much larger clone lies a single base off, so this may be a read error. This chain uses TRBV12-3 or TRBV12-4 with TRBJ2-1; 11 bases are a match to TRBD2. CDR3 length equals 16 residues. Trimming cost V 4 bases and J 8 bases; bases outside gene matches: 10. For the CDR3, the DNA is TGTGCCAGCAGTTATCCTAGCGGGAGGACCGTGTATGAGCAGTTCTTC. It yields the protein CASSYPSGRTVYEQFF.

With regard to this clonotype: At one end the junction does not follow the germline gene, possibly because of a read error. The chain is built from TRBV20-1 and TRBJ2-1; the D is unclear. The CDR3 consists of 14 residues. Germline CDR1 reads DFQATT; CDR2 reads SNEGSKA (reference sequence). In DNA, the CDR3 is TGCAGTTCTAGAGGAGCAGTAAACTACAATGACCAGTTCTTC. Translation gives CSSRGAVNYNDQFF.

Turning to this clonotype: This may come from a read error, since a much larger clone is one base off. The V and J genes are TRBV13 and TRBJ2-7; unclear D gene. The CDR3 runs 12 residues. Germline assignment: CDR1 PRHDT and CDR2 FYEKMQ (reference sequence). For the CDR3, the DNA is TGTGCCCGCAGCTTAGCCAACAACGAGCAGTACTTC. It specifies CARSLANNEQYF.

Comment on this clonotype: It is likely a read error, because the conserved phenylalanine at the end of the CDR3 is missing. The limits of the CDR3 on the DNA are not certain, so only TCRdb's listed CDR3 is given. This chain links TRBV20-1 with TRBJ1-5; TRBD1 is the table's D call and was not checked against the DNA. Inclusive of both ends, the CDR3 amounts to 16 amino acids. Germline V gene lookup returns CDR1 DFQATT and CDR2 SNEGSKA (reference sequence). CDR3 protein: CSALPTGRAGNQPHHC.

The rearrangement joins TRBV11-2 to TRBJ2-5; the D gene is possibly TRBD2 (5 bases). Per germline, CDR1 SGHAT and CDR2 FQNNGV. This CDR3 has 13 residues. V lost 7 bases and J 3 bases, leaving 12 bases between the germline ends. CDR3 DNA: TGTGCCAGCATTTCTACGGGGAAAGAGACCCAGTACTTC. This gives the protein CASISTGKETQYF.

On this clonotype itself: A much larger clone is a single base away; this may be a read error. The chain is built from TRBV24-1 and TRBJ2-1; D perhaps matches TRBD1 (5 bases). This CDR3 comprises 14 residues. The germline CDR1 and CDR2 sequences are KGHDR and SFDVKD. CDR3 residues: CAASGLDPRDEQFF. CDR3 sequence (DNA): TGTGCCGCCAGTGGCTTAGACCCCAGGGATGAGCAGTTCTTC.

Comments on this clonotype: Sequence at one end of the junction differs from germline and may be a read error. V gene TRBV29-1 combines with J gene TRBJ1-1; D is ambiguous. The CDR3 runs 12 residues. The germline V gene has CDR1 SQVTM and CDR2 ANQGSEA. This CDR3 is CSAQEWETEAFF. The DNA of the CDR3 is TGTAGCGCCCAAGAATGGGAAACTGAAGCTTTCTTT.

In this sample, this clonotype turned up many times. The genes are TRBV6-1 and TRBJ2-1, with 11 bases identical to TRBD2. The germline gives CDR1 MNHNS, CDR2 SASEGT. This CDR3 has 17 residues. The V gene end was trimmed by 3 bases and the J gene end by 8 bases; junction bases not matched to a gene: 12. CDR3 in DNA: TGTGCCAGCAGTGACCGCCGACTAGCGGGGCAAGGCGATGAGCAGTTCTTC. Amino acids: CASSDRRLAGQGDEQFF.